What follows describes a single T cell receptor beta chain. Its specificity is unknown. Its ends do not fully match the called genes, so a read error is possible. The record originates from a study of Graves' ophthalmopathy and Graves' hyperthyroidism. Findings and limits, study-wide: In blood appeared most of the expanded thyroid clonotypes whose frequency exceeded 0.001. Using a 13-signature model, the authors split ophthalmopathy from stable hyperthyroidism, with about 88% sensitivity and approximately 81% specificity.

Certain patients were not enrolled. These were patients with other autoimmune diseases, uncontrolled infections, pregnancy or lactation. Germline V gene data show CDR1 as LNHDA and CDR2 as SQIVND (reference sequence). This CDR3 contains 15 residues. RNA transcripts yielded amplified TCR beta CDR3 regions. RT-PCR was first run with HTBI primers, then multiplex PCR in a second round. TCRdb independently ran MiXCR on the multiplex PCR reads; one entry per CDR3 protein. Among about 740,000 distinct CDR3 sequences listed, roughly two fifths were seen once. The TCR sequence derives from an adult man with Graves' ophthalmopathy. Sequences were obtained from peripheral blood. V is TRBV19 and J is TRBJ2-2, with TRBD2 identical over 8 bases. The CDR3 spells CASTSGGNGGGELLF. DNA for the CDR3: TGTGCCAGTACCTCGGGAGGGAACGGTGGCGGGGAGCTGCTTTTT. Drawing the rest from reference TRBV19 and TRBJ2-2, the complete variable domain is DGGITQSPKYLFRKEGQNVTLSCEQNLNHDAMYWYRQDPGQGLRLIYYSQIVNDFQKGDIAEGYSVSREKKESFPLTVTSAQKNPTAFYLCASTSGGNGGGELLFGEGSRLTVL.